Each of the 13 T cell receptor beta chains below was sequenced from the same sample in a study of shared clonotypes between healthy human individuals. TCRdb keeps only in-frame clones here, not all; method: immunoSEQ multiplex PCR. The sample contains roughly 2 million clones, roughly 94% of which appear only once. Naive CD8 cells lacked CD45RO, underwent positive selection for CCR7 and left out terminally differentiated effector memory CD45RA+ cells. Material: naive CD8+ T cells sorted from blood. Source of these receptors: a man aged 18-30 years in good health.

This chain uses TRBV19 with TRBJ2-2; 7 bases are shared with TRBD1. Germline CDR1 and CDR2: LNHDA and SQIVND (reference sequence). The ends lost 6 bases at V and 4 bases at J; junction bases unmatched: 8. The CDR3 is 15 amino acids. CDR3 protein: CASSISYRGTGELFF. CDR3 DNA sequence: TGTGCCAGTAGCATTAGCTACAGGGGCACCGGGGAGCTGTTTTTT.

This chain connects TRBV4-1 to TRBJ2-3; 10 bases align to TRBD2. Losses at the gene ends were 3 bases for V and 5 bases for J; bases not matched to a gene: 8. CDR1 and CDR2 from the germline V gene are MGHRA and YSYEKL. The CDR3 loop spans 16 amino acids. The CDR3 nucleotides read TGCGCCAGCAGCCAGCCCCTAGCGGGAGTGGGAGATACGCAGTATTTT. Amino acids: CASSQPLAGVGDTQYF.

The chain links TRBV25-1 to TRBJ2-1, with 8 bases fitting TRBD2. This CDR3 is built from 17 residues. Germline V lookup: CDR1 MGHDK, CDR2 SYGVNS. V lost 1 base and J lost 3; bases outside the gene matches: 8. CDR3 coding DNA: TGTGCCAGCAGTGAATTCCCCGCGGGAGGCCTCTACAATGAGCAGTTCTTC. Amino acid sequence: CASSEFPAGGLYNEQFF.

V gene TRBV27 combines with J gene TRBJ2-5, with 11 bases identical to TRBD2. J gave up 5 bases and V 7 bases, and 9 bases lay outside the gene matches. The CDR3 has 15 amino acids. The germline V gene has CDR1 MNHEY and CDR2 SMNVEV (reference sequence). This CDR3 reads CASTPGTSGGETQYF. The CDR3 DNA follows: TGTGCCAGCACCCCAGGGACTAGCGGCGGGGAGACCCAGTACTTC.

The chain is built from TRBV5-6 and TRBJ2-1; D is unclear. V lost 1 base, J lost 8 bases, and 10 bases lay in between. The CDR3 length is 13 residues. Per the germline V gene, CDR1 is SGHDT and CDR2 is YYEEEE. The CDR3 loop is CASSLRQDDEQFF. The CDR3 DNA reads TGTGCCAGCAGCTTGCGGCAGGATGATGAGCAGTTCTTC.

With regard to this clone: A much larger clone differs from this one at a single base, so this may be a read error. CDR3 DNA sequence: TGTGCCAGCAGCCAAGATCCGGGGACCGGGGAGCTGTTTTTT. Residues: CASSQDPGTGELFF. This rearrangement joins TRBV4-2 to TRBJ2-2, with D maybe TRBD2 (5 bases). CDR1 is LGHNA and CDR2 is YNFKEQ in the germline V gene. The V end lost 0 bases, the J end lost 5 bases, and 7 bases lay between the germline ends. The CDR3 sequence is 14 residues long.

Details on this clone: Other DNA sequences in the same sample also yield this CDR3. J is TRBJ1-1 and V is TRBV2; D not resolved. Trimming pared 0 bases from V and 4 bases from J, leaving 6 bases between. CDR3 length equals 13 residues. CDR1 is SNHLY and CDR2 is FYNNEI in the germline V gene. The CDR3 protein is CASSEAGATEAFF. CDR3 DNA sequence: TGTGCCAGCAGTGAAGCGGGCGCCACTGAAGCTTTCTTT.

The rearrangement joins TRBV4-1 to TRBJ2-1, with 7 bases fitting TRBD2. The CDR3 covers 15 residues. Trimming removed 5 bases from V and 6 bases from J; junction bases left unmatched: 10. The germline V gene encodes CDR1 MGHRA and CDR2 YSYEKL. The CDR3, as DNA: TGCGCCAGCAGCGATGGACTAGGCCTCTCCAATGAGCAGTTCTTC. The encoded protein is CASSDGLGLSNEQFF.

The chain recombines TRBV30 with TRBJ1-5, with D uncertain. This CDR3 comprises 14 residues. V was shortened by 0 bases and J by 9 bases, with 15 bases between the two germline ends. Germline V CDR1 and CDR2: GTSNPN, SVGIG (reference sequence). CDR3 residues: CAWSVRLSTWPQHF. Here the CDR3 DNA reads TGTGCCTGGAGTGTACGTCTGTCGACCTGGCCCCAGCATTTT.

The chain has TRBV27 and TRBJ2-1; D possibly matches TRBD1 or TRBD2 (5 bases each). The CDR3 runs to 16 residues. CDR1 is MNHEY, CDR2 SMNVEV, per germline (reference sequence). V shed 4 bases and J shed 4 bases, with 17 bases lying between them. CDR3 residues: CASSYLAGAGYNEQFF. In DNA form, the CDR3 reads TGTGCCAGCAGTTACCTAGCCGGGGCAGGGTACAATGAGCAGTTCTTC.

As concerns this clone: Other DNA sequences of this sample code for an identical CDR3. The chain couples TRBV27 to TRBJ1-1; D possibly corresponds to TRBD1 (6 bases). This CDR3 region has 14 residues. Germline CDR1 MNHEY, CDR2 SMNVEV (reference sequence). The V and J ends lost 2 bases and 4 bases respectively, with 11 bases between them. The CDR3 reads CASSLGGAGTEAFF. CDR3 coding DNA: TGTGCCAGCAGTTTAGGGGGCGCGGGCACTGAAGCTTTCTTT.

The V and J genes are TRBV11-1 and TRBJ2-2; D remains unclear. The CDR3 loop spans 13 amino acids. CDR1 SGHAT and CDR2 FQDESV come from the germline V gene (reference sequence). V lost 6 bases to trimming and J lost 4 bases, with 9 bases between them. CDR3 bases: TGTGCCAGCAGTCCCCTGAGCACCGGGGAGCTGTTTTTT. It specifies CASSPLSTGELFF.

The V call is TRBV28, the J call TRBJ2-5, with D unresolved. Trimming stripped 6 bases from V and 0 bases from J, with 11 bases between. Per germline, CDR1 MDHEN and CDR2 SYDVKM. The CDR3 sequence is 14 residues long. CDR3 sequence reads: CASRPSGYQETQYF. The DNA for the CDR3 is TGTGCCAGCAGGCCCTCTGGGTACCAAGAGACCCAGTACTTC.